The subject of this entry is one T cell receptor (beta chain). CDR1 SGHRS and CDR2 YFSETQ come from the germline V gene. This CDR3 comprises 15 residues. The ends lost 4 bases at V and 4 bases at J; junction bases unmatched: 2. The participants were between about 18 and 90 years old and came from under 25 US areas. Exposed participants encountered a COVID-19 case during the 2 weeks preceding study entry. The assay was immunoSEQ multiplex PCR, and TCRdb's table has in-frame clones only and misses some. The data show 200,000 to 250,000 clones, with more than 80% seen just once and around 0.87% held by the top ten. These data belong to a study of blood T cell repertoires in COVID-19. Study in general: From the United States, Italy and Spain came samples of acute and convalescent COVID-19.

The sample taken for sequencing was PBMCs or T cells enriched from blood (not recorded which). The chain is built from TRBV5-1 and TRBJ2-3; 14 bases fit TRBD2. This TCR derives from a man between 45 and 60 years old who had been exposed to COVID-19. CDR3 residues: CASSRLAGGADTQYF. CDR3 nucleotide sequence: TGCGCCAGCAGCCGACTAGCGGGAGGGGCAGATACGCAGTATTTT.